A single sample is the source of the 7 T cell receptor beta chains below, sequenced in a study of graft-versus-host responses after intestinal transplantation. Using immunoSEQ multiplex PCR, the repertoire was profiled, and TCRdb retains in-frame clones only, with some absent. The table records around 90,000 clones, around 93% of them present only once. Their antigens remain unidentified. Sequenced here: unstimulated CD8+ T cells sorted from spleen or lymph node cells, sampled before transplant. These TCRs come from a human donor who was the organ donor for an intestinal transplant.

The chain links TRBV4-1 to TRBJ2-7; the match to TRBD2 covers 8 bases. CDR3 length: 17 amino acids. Germline values: CDR1 MGHRA, CDR2 YSYEKL. Trimming removed 1 base from V and 3 bases from J; junction bases left unmatched: 11. CDR3 coding DNA: TGCGCCAGCAGCCAAGTAGGGGCGGGAGGTATTTACTACGAGCAGTACTTC. Protein: CASSQVGAGGIYYEQYF.

In its sample, this clone was seen once. The V and J genes are TRBV7-2 and TRBJ2-1; D is perhaps TRBD1 (6 bases). The V end was cut by 4 bases, the J end by 2 bases, with 12 bases between. The CDR3 loop spans 15 amino acids. CDR1 is SGHTA and CDR2 is FQGNSA in the germline V gene. CDR3: CASSSRDIAYNEQFF. For the CDR3, the DNA is TGTGCCAGCAGCTCCCGGGACATCGCCTACAATGAGCAGTTCTTC.

The J gene is TRBJ1-6, the V gene TRBV7-9; D uncertain. Germline V gene lookup returns CDR1 SEHNR and CDR2 FQNEAQ (reference sequence). Between the trimmed V and J ends, which lost 6 bases and 11 bases, there was a span of 23 bases. The CDR3 extends over 16 amino acids. The CDR3 spells CASSRASPRFRTPLHF. For the CDR3, the DNA is TGTGCCAGCAGTCGCGCATCCCCACGCTTCAGGACACCCCTCCACTTT. The complete variable domain, with remaining parts taken from reference TRBV7-9 and TRBJ1-6, reads DTGVSQNPRHKITKRGQNVTFRCDPISEHNRLYWYRQTLGQGPEFLTYFQNEAQLEKSRLLSDRFSAERPKGSFSTLEIQRTEQGDSAMYLCASSRASPRFRTPLHFGNGTRLTVT.

The V and J genes are TRBV19 and TRBJ2-1, with a tentative D call TRBD2 (6 bases). In germline, CDR1 is LNHDA, CDR2 SQIVND (reference sequence). V was clipped by 8 bases and J by 4 bases, with 18 bases between them. This CDR3 has 15 amino acids. The CDR3 coding sequence is TGTGCCAGTGGGGCCCGGGGCGGGGCTTACAATGAGCAGTTCTTC. As protein: CASGARGGAYNEQFF.

The chain has TRBV9 and TRBJ2-4, with a weak D call TRBD1 (6 bases). Germline loops: CDR1 SGDLS, CDR2 YYNGEE. This CDR3 comprises 14 residues. Trimming left V 3 bases short and J 9 bases short, with 16 bases between. CDR3 nucleotides: TGTGCCAGCAGCGCGGGACACCTAGGGGCCATTCAGTACTTC. Its translation is CASSAGHLGAIQYF.

The chain joins TRBV5-6 to TRBJ2-7; D gene uncertain. Germline CDR1 reads SGHDT; CDR2 reads YYEEEE. The CDR3 contains 14 residues. V lost 1 base and J 1 base, leaving 9 bases between the germline ends. The CDR3 spells CASSLSAGSYEQYF. The CDR3 nucleotides read TGTGCCAGCAGCTTGAGTGCCGGGTCCTACGAGCAGTACTTC.

The chain joins TRBV4-1 to TRBJ2-7, with TRBD1 matching 8 bases. This CDR3 has 18 amino acids. V dropped 0 bases and J dropped 1; count of bases not matched to a gene: 11. Per the germline V gene, CDR1 is MGHRA and CDR2 is YSYEKL. As DNA, the CDR3 is TGCGCCAGCAGCCAAGAGGGGTATGATGGGACAGGTTCCTACGAGCAGTACTTC. Translation gives CASSQEGYDGTGSYEQYF.